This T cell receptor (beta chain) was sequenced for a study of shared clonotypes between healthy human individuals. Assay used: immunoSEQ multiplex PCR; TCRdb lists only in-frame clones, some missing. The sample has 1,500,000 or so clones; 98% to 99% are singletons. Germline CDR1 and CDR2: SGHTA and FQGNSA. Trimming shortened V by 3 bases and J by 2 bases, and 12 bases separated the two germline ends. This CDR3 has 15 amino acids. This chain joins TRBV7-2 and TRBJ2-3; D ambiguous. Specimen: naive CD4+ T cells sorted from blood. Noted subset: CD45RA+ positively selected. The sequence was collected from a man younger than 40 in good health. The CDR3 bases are TGTGCCAGCAGCTTGGCCCACATCCTCACAGATACGCAGTATTTT. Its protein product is CASSLAHILTDTQYF.